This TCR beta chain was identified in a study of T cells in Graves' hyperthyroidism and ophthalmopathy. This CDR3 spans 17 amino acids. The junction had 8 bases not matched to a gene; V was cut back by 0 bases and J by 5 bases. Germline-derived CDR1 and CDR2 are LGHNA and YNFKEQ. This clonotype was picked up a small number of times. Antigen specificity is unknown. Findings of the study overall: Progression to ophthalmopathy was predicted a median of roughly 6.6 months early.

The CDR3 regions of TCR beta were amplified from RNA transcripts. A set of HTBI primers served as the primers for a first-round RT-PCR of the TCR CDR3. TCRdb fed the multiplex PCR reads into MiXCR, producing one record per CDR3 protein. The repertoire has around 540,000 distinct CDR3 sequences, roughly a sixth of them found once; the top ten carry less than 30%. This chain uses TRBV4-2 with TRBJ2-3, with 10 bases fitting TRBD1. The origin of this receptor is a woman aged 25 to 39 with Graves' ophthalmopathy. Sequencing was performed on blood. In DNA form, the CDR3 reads TGTGCCAGCAGCCAAGACGGACAGGGGGGGTTACTAGATACGCAGTATTTT. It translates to CASSQDGQGGLLDTQYF.